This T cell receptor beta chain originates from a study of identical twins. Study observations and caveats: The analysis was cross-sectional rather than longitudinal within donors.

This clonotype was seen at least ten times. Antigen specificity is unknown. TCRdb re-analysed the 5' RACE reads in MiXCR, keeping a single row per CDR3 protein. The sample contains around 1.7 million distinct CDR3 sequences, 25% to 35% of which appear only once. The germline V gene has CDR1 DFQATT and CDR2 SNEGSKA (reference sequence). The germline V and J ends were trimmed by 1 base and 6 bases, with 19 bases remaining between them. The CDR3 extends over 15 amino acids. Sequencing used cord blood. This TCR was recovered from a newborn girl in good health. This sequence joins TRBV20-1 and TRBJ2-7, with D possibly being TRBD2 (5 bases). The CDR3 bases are TGCAGTGCTAGAGCCCCTATCGGGGTTTTGGCCGAGCAGTACTTC. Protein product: CSARAPIGVLAEQYF.